Shown below are 5 T cell receptor beta chains from a single sample sequenced in a study of PD-L1 blockade in urothelial cancer. Method: immunoSEQ multiplex PCR; TCRdb's copy keeps in-frame clones and lacks some. The top ten hold roughly 3% of the sample, which has 20,000 to 25,000 clones, around 90% seen once. This sample comprised PBMCs, obtained around atezolizumab (anti-PD-L1) treatment. The receptors originated from a man in his fifties with urothelial cancer.

This clone appeared a single time. This chain connects TRBV5-8 to TRBJ1-6; no definite D call. Germline CDR1 reads SGHTS; CDR2 reads YDEGEE. Between the trimmed V and J ends, which lost 0 bases and 0 bases, there was a span of 13 bases. CDR3 length: 18 residues. The CDR3 DNA reads as TGTGCCAGCAGCTTGGAGACGGGTTCCAGCTCCTATAATTCACCCCTCCACTTT. Translated, it gives CASSLETGSSSYNSPLHF.

The rearrangement uses TRBV10-3 and TRBJ2-1, with 7 bases lining up with TRBD2. The length of the CDR3 is 13 residues. Per the germline V gene, CDR1 is ENHRY and CDR2 is SYGVKD. Trimming removed 7 bases from V and 3 bases from J; junction bases left unmatched: 3. CDR3 nucleotides: TGTGCCATCACGGCGGGGGACTACAATGAGCAGTTCTTC. Its protein product is CAITAGDYNEQFF.

About this clone: The sample carries other DNA sequences with the same CDR3. This sequence joins TRBV19 and TRBJ2-5; 10 nucleotides agree with TRBD2. Losses at the gene ends were 3 bases for V and 5 bases for J; bases not matched to a gene: 3. The CDR3 spans 14 residues. Germline assignment: CDR1 LNHDA and CDR2 SQIVND (reference sequence). CDR3: CASSISAGGETQYF. In nucleotides, the CDR3 is TGTGCCAGTAGTATTTCAGCGGGGGGGGAGACCCAGTACTTC.

This clone was detected once. V gene TRBV20-1 combines with J gene TRBJ2-5; weak D call: TRBD2 (5 bases). This CDR3 has 11 residues. Germline lookup yields CDR1 DFQATT and CDR2 SNEGSKA (reference sequence). The V end was cut by 3 bases, the J end by 5 bases, with 7 bases between. In DNA form, the CDR3 reads TGCAGTGCTAGGCGGGCGGAGACCCAGTACTTC. Translated, it gives CSARRAETQYF.

The gene calls are TRBV2 and TRBJ2-1, with 14 bases identical to TRBD2. This CDR3 region has 17 residues. The V segment lost 2 bases and the J segment 8 bases; nucleotides outside the gene matches: 8. Germline-derived CDR1 and CDR2 are SNHLY and FYNNEI. DNA of the CDR3: TGTGCCAGCAGTGAATCGGGACTAGCGGGAGCGTACCATGAGCAGTTCTTC. Its protein product is CASSESGLAGAYHEQFF.